Described below is a single TCR beta chain sequence and its context. The antigen is unknown. This sample was included in a study of T cells in Graves' hyperthyroidism and ophthalmopathy. Study-wide points: In blood, most of the thyroid clonotypes expanded above 0.001 were also present.

Per germline, CDR1 SQVTM and CDR2 ANQGSEA. This CDR3 spans 12 amino acids. Trimming stripped 8 bases from V and 1 base from J, with 12 bases between. Fresh peripheral blood, approximately 10 ml, yielded the PBMCs. RNA transcripts provided the source from which TCR beta CDR3 regions were amplified. The TCR CDR3 was amplified in a first-round RT-PCR using the HTBI primer set. TCRdb reprocessed the multiplex PCR reads with MiXCR, giving one entry per CDR3 protein. In the table there are a few hundred thousand distinct CDR3 sequences, around 15% of which are singletons. The chain carries TRBV29-1 and TRBJ2-7, with a possible D match to TRBD1 (6 bases). The sequence derives from a woman aged 25 to 39 with Graves' ophthalmopathy. Input material: blood. The CDR3 spells CSIATGSYEQYF. The CDR3, as DNA: TGCAGCATTGCGACAGGTTCCTACGAGCAGTACTTC.